The present T cell receptor beta chain was sequenced within a study of somatic mutations in cytotoxic T cells in rheumatoid arthritis. Here immunoSEQ multiplex PCR was the method, and the copy in TCRdb shows in-frame clones only, minus some. Of about 15,000 clones in the sample, approximately 80% were seen once. The CDR3 has 12 amino acids. Germline V CDR1 and CDR2: SEHNR, FQNEAQ (reference sequence). V was shortened by 1 base and J by 6 bases, with 6 bases between the two germline ends. The material sequenced was CD8+ T cells sorted from blood. This clonotype was sampled from an adult with rheumatoid arthritis. The genes are TRBV7-9 and TRBJ1-1; D is unresolved. The CDR3: CASSLVSAEAFF. The DNA for the CDR3 is TGTGCCAGCAGCTTAGTTTCAGCTGAAGCTTTCTTT.